Below are 14 T cell receptor beta chains sequenced from a single sample in a study of T cells in localized non-small cell lung cancer. This table comes from immunoSEQ multiplex PCR, and its TCRdb copy is limited to in-frame clones, with some not included. Of thousands of clones in the sample, about 35% were seen once. Here the sequenced sample was normal lung tissue next to the tumor, taken before any cancer treatment. These receptors came from a woman aged 35 to 75 with stage I lung adenocarcinoma.

CDR3 sequence (DNA): TGTGCCAGTTCGCCGGGACAGGGGGCTTTTGCAGATACGCAGTATTTT. It is translated as CASSPGQGAFADTQYF. The chain carries TRBV19 and TRBJ2-3; TRBD1 matches at 12 bases. This CDR3 has 16 residues. Trimming took 8 bases from V and 4 from J; bases not matched to a gene: 10. In germline, CDR1 is LNHDA, CDR2 SQIVND (reference sequence).

This clone has just a few counts. The gene calls are TRBV19 and TRBJ1-5, with 7 bases lining up with TRBD1. The CDR3 is made up of 19 amino acids. With V trimmed by 5 bases and J by 7 bases, 23 bases remained unmatched. Germline CDR1 is LNHDA and CDR2 is SQIVND (reference sequence). This CDR3 reads CASSQHPSITGESGQPQHF. The CDR3 region has the DNA TGTGCCAGTAGTCAACACCCTTCAATTACAGGGGAGAGTGGACAGCCCCAGCATTTT.

This rearrangement joins TRBV6-8 to TRBJ1-4; 7 bases fit TRBD1. This CDR3 has 13 amino acids. Germline V gene data show CDR1 as MNHGY and CDR2 as SAAAGT. Trimming cost V 6 bases and J 6 bases; bases outside gene matches: 4. The CDR3 reads CASRRDRYEKLFF. The CDR3 DNA is TGTGCCAGCAGACGGGACAGATATGAAAAACTGTTTTTT.

This chain joins TRBV28 and TRBJ2-2; 10 bases match TRBD1. V trimming: 6 bases; J trimming: 3 bases; junction bases outside the gene matches: 7. Germline V CDR1 and CDR2: MDHEN, SYDVKM. The CDR3 runs to 16 residues. The CDR3 reads CASRRDRGMDTGELFF. DNA for the CDR3: TGTGCCAGCAGGCGGGACAGGGGTATGGACACCGGGGAGCTGTTTTTT.

The J gene is TRBJ2-3, the V gene TRBV6-8, with no clear D. The V end was cut by 5 bases, the J end by 6 bases, with 12 bases between. In germline, CDR1 is MNHGY, CDR2 SAAAGT. This CDR3 spans 13 amino acids. CDR3 region: CASSNGPHDTQYF. CDR3 nucleotide sequence: TGTGCCAGCAGTAACGGGCCTCACGATACGCAGTATTTT.

The rearrangement uses TRBV11-3 and TRBJ1-1, with TRBD1 matching 7 bases. Germline CDR1 and CDR2: SGHNT and YENEEA. V gave up 5 bases and J gave up 2 bases; unmatched junction bases: 14. The CDR3 contains 17 residues. The CDR3 sequence is CASSQAQGGVTNTEAFF. CDR3 bases: TGTGCCAGCAGCCAAGCTCAGGGGGGAGTGACCAACACTGAAGCTTTCTTT.

This clone was counted a few times. The chain couples TRBV9 to TRBJ2-7; D gene uncertain. Germline values: CDR1 SGDLS, CDR2 YYNGEE. The CDR3 spans 13 residues. Trimming removed 0 bases at V and 5 bases at J, with 9 bases between. The CDR3 reads CASSVGPRNEQYF. The CDR3 DNA is TGTGCCAGCAGCGTAGGGCCGAGAAACGAGCAGTACTTC. Looking up the rest from reference TRBV9 and TRBJ2-7 gives the full variable domain: DSGVTQTPKHLITATGQRVTLRCSPRSGDLSVYWYQQSLDQGLQFLIQYYNGEERAKGNILERFSAQQFPDLHSELNLSSLELGDSALYFCASSVGPRNEQYFGPGTRLTVT.

This clone has only a few counts. The rearrangement joins TRBV6-8 to TRBJ2-2; no reliable D call. The germline V and J ends were trimmed by 5 bases and 2 bases, with 9 bases remaining between them. Per the germline V gene, CDR1 is MNHGY and CDR2 is SAAAGT. The CDR3 totals 14 residues. The CDR3 region is CASSPDINTGELFF. The CDR3 DNA reads as TGTGCCAGCAGTCCTGACATTAACACCGGGGAGCTGTTTTTT.

The chain couples TRBV30 to TRBJ1-1; perhaps TRBD1 as D (6 bases). V shed 2 bases and J shed 7 bases, with 14 bases lying between them. The CDR3 spans 13 residues. Germline V gene sequence: CDR1 GTSNPN, CDR2 SVGIG (reference sequence). DNA of the CDR3: TGTGCCTGGAGTATCGGACAGACGAGTGAAGCTTTCTTT. This codes for CAWSIGQTSEAFF.

This chain connects TRBV18 to TRBJ1-2; no clear D gene. V dropped 3 bases and J dropped 6 bases, with 8 bases sitting between them. Germline lookup yields CDR1 KGHSH and CDR2 LQKENI. The CDR3 is 12 residues long. The CDR3 region is CASSPSRDGYTF. For the CDR3, the DNA is TGTGCCAGCTCACCCTCGCGGGATGGCTACACCTTC.

In its sample, this clone was seen a few times. The chain is built from TRBV28 and TRBJ2-1; tentative D call: TRBD2 (6 bases). The CDR3 consists of 15 residues. V was trimmed by 6 bases and J by 7 bases, leaving 19 bases between them. Germline loops: CDR1 MDHEN, CDR2 SYDVKM. The CDR3 reads CASSDNRRAGNEQFF. The CDR3, as DNA: TGTGCCAGCAGCGATAACCGGAGGGCGGGTAATGAGCAGTTCTTC.

The chain has TRBV7-1 and TRBJ2-1; D is unresolved. TRBV7-1 is placed among ORFs of uncertain function. V was cut by 4 bases and J by 2 bases, with 9 bases left in between. There are 14 residues in the CDR3. DNA for the CDR3: TGTGCCAGCAGCTTGTCCAGTGCCTACAATGAGCAGTTCTTC. Translated, it gives CASSLSSAYNEQFF.

The V and J genes are TRBV29-1 and TRBJ2-5, with 9 bases aligning to TRBD2. With 1 base clipped from V and 1 base from J, the junction kept 4 bases outside the gene matches. Germline V lookup: CDR1 SQVTM, CDR2 ANQGSEA. The CDR3 consists of 15 residues. In DNA, the CDR3 is TGCAGCGTTGAAGGTGGCGGGGGGGCCCAAGAGACCCAGTACTTC. Its translation: CSVEGGGGAQETQYF.

This clone was counted only a few times. The chain combines TRBV19 with TRBJ2-4; 7 nucleotides agree with TRBD2. This CDR3 has 15 residues. V gave up 3 bases and J gave up 5 bases; unmatched junction bases: 7. Germline values: CDR1 LNHDA, CDR2 SQIVND (reference sequence). CDR3 protein: CASSIGLAAENIQYF. CDR3 bases: TGTGCCAGTAGTATCGGGCTAGCGGCGGAAAACATTCAGTACTTC. Full variable domain (missing parts from reference TRBV19 and TRBJ2-4): DGGITQSPKYLFRKEGQNVTLSCEQNLNHDAMYWYRQDPGQGLRLIYYSQIVNDFQKGDIAEGYSVSREKKESFPLTVTSAQKNPTAFYLCASSIGLAAENIQYFGAGTRLSVL.